This T cell receptor beta chain stems from a study of cytomegalovirus exposure and HLA in healthy donors. Whole-study results and caveats: One later analysis reportedly identified an Asian-associated ancestry cluster that showed fewer N-insertions than the roughly 600-donor mean. In vitro work confirmed that three CMV-associated chains recognize CMV antigens.

The PCR made use of 60 Vbeta and 13 Jbeta primers. Profiled with immunoSEQ multiplex PCR; TCRdb holds only in-frame clones, not every one. The sample consists of roughly 100,000 clones, 60% to 85% of them appearing once. V was clipped by 4 bases and J by 6 bases, with 16 bases between them. The CDR3 loop spans 14 amino acids. Germline assignment: CDR1 SEHNR and CDR2 FQNEAQ (reference sequence). On this clone itself: Its target is not known.

Sequenced: PBMCs. The sequence was obtained from a man in his forties in good health and CMV-seronegative. This chain uses TRBV7-9 with TRBJ2-7; no firm D call. CDR3 loop: CASSSTLVFGEQYF. The CDR3 nucleotides are TGTGCCAGCAGCTCCACCCTAGTGTTCGGCGAGCAGTACTTC.